Detailed here is one T cell receptor (delta chain). What it recognizes is unknown. This DNA's translation differs at residue 13 from TCRdb's protein, which comes from a much larger clone; a read error is likely, and the protein shown is translated from the DNA. These data come from a study of gammadelta T cells in human blood. The germline V and J ends were trimmed by 1 base and 1 base, with 34 bases remaining between them. Looked up from germline, CDR1 is TSWWSYY and CDR2 is QGS. This CDR3 is 23 amino acids long. Findings and limits, study-wide: Polyclonal expansion of innate γδ T cells after birth appeared microbially driven.

TCRdb re-called clones from the RT-PCR reads using CATT. The sample includes around 300 delta-chain clones, 3% of them seen just once. Sequences were obtained from non-Vgamma9Vdelta2 gamma-delta T cells from adult blood. The clonotype originates from a human donor. The chain carries TRDV1 and TRDJ1, with D perhaps TRDD2 or TRDD3 (9 bases each). The CDR3 loop is CALGEPFLRTGGVARLSTDKLIF. The CDR3 DNA is TGTGCTCTTGGGGAACCCTTCCTACGTACTGGGGGAGTCGCTCGGCTGTCCACCGATAAACTCATCTTT.